The present entry profiles one T cell receptor (beta chain) with its context. The antigen remains undetermined. This sample was taken from a study of graft-versus-host responses after intestinal transplantation. Points from the study as a whole: Early post-transplant HvG declines showed an association with peak circulating GvH clone levels.

Method: immunoSEQ multiplex PCR; TCRdb's copy keeps in-frame clones and lacks some. The sample contains 65,000 to 85,000 clones, 87% of which appear only once. Per the germline V gene, CDR1 is GTSNPN and CDR2 is SVGIG (reference sequence). The length of the CDR3 is 13 residues. V lost 4 bases, J lost 5 bases, and 14 bases lay in between. The sequence was obtained from a human donor who was the organ donor for an intestinal transplant. The material was unstimulated CD8+ T cells sorted from spleen or lymph node cells, obtained before transplant. The V and J genes are TRBV30 and TRBJ1-1, with a possible D match to TRBD1 (6 bases). In DNA form, the CDR3 reads TGTGCCTGGAATTGGGGGCCATGGACTGAAGCTTTCTTT. It translates to CAWNWGPWTEAFF.